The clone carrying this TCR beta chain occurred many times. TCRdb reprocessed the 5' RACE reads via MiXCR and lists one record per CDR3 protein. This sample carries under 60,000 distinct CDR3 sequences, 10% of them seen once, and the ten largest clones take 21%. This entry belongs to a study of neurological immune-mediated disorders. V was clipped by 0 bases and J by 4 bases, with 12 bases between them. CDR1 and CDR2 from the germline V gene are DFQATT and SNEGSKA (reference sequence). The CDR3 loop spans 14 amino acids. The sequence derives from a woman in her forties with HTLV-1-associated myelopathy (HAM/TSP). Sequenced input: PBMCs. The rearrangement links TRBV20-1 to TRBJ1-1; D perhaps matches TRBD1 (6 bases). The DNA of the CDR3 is TGCAGTGCTAGAGATCGGAGGGGGGGCACTGAAGCTTTCTTT. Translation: CSARDRRGGTEAFF.